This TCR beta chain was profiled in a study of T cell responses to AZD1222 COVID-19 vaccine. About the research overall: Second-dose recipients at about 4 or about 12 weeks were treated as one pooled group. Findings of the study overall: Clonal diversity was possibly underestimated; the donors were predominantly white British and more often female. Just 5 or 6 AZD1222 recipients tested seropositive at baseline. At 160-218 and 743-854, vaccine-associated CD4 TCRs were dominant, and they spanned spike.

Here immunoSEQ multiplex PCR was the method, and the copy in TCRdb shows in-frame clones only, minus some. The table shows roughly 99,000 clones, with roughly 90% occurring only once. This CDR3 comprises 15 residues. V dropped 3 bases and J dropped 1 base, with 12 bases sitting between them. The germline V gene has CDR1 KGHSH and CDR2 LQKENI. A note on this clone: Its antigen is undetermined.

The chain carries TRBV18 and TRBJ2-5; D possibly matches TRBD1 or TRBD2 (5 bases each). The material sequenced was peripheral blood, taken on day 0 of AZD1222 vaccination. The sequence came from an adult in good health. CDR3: CASSPSMGVQETQYF. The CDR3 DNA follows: TGTGCCAGCTCACCCAGCATGGGGGTCCAAGAGACCCAGTACTTC.